This T cell receptor beta chain was identified in a study of vaccination and CD4 T cells after COVID-19. For the study at large: Some control cultures received a CEFX pool, which served as the positive control. Others received an HIV-1 Nef pool or no peptide.

The Oncomine TCR Beta short-read assay sequenced DNA from cultured CD4+ T cells. TCRdb re-called the PCR reads with MiXCR, one entry per CDR3 protein. The table lists just over 20,000 distinct CDR3 sequences, around 68% of them singletons. Indicated treatment: approximately 9-day PBMC culture with coronavirus spike peptide pools or control peptides (ViraFEST assay). V lost 3 bases, J lost 3 bases, and 10 bases lay in between. Germline-derived CDR1 and CDR2 are SGHTA and FQGTGA. This CDR3 has 14 residues. Notes on this clonotype: The antigen is unknown.

The sample was CD4+ T cells from blood, cultured in vitro, taken before SARS-CoV-2 vaccination. The sequence derives from a human donor who received a COVID-19 vaccine. V usage is TRBV7-3 and J usage is TRBJ2-3; a possible D gene is TRBD2 (7 bases). The CDR3 DNA reads as TGTGCCAGCAGCTTTGGGGGGGCGACAGATACGCAGTATTTT. This sequence encodes CASSFGGATDTQYF.